This T cell receptor beta chain came from a study of OX40 agonist ivuxolimab in advanced cancers. TCRdb's copy holds only in-frame clones and misses some; the assay was immunoSEQ multiplex PCR. The sample lists fewer than 65,000 clones; 90% to 95% were seen once. For this clone: Its antigen is still unknown.

Study-level points and caveats: CD8+ T cells were the subset that, on average, had more expanded clones than CD4+.

The CDR3 sequence is 17 residues long. Germline CDR1 and CDR2: SGDLS and YYNGEE. Trimming took 0 bases from V and 1 from J, leaving 16 bases between them. Sequenced material: CD4+ or CD8+ T cells sorted from blood, taken in a trial of the OX40 agonist ivuxolimab. V usage is TRBV9 and J usage is TRBJ2-5; TRBD2 is a possible D gene (6 bases). The TCR was taken from an adult with an advanced solid tumor such as melanoma, head and neck, liver or kidney cancer. CDR3 amino acids: CASSVGTVFGGQETQYF. As DNA, the CDR3 is TGTGCCAGCAGCGTAGGTACGGTCTTCGGGGGCCAAGAGACCCAGTACTTC.